One sample yielded the 20 T cell receptor beta chains listed below, sequenced in a study of CD8+ T cells in alopecia areata. Extraction of RNA preceded its reverse transcription into cDNA, which served as the sequencing template. Generated by immunoSEQ multiplex PCR, the TCRdb table keeps only in-frame clones and is missing some. The table shows 150,000 to 200,000 clones, with around 60% occurring only once. Sample treatment: oral pan-JAK inhibitor, 5-10 mg twice daily. The sample was CD4+ T cells sorted from blood, taken between weeks 49 and 50, from a patient treated with tofacitinib. These receptor sequences come from a human donor with alopecia areata.

This chain connects TRBV29-1 to TRBJ1-1, with a possible D match to TRBD1 (5 bases). V gave up 4 bases and J gave up 2 bases, with 11 bases separating them. This CDR3 region has 13 residues. The germline V gene has CDR1 SQVTM and CDR2 ANQGSEA. CDR3 nucleotides: TGCAGCGTTGTAAGGGGATATAACACTGAAGCTTTCTTT. Encoded protein: CSVVRGYNTEAFF. The whole variable domain, remainder taken from reference TRBV29-1 and TRBJ1-1, is SAVISQKPSRDICQRGTSLTIQCQVDSQVTMMFWYRQQPGQSLTLIATANQGSEATYESGFVIDKFPISRPNLTFSTLTVSNMSPEDSSIYLCSVVRGYNTEAFFGQGTRLTVV.

The rearrangement uses TRBV29-1 and TRBJ2-5; TRBD2 matches at 7 bases. The V gene end was trimmed by 7 bases and the J gene end by 5 bases; junction bases not matched to a gene: 10. The germline V gene has CDR1 SQVTM and CDR2 ANQGSEA. The CDR3 loop spans 13 amino acids. This chain's CDR3 is CSAVARGVETQYF. In DNA form, the CDR3 reads TGCAGCGCTGTCGCCCGGGGGGTCGAGACCCAGTACTTC.

This clone has a handful of counts. The chain joins TRBV7-2 to TRBJ2-3; 9 bases line up with TRBD2. V was clipped by 5 bases and J by 4 bases; unmatched bases: 10. The CDR3 length is 16 residues. Germline CDR1 is SGHTA and CDR2 is FQGNSA. CDR3 loop: CASSPVAGGRADTQYF. The CDR3 DNA follows: TGTGCCAGCAGCCCAGTGGCGGGGGGGCGGGCAGATACGCAGTATTTT.

This clone appeared once. The chain is built from TRBV15 and TRBJ2-3; 10 positions match TRBD2. V lost 0 bases to trimming and J lost 4 bases; unmatched junction nucleotides: 4. This CDR3 comprises 16 residues. CDR1 and CDR2 from the germline V gene are LNHNV and YYDKDF (reference sequence). CDR3 in amino acids: CATSRDSSGGADTQYF. The CDR3 nucleotides read TGTGCCACCAGCAGAGATAGCAGCGGGGGGGCAGATACGCAGTATTTT.

This rearrangement joins TRBV6-5 to TRBJ2-7; D call uncertain. This CDR3 is 12 amino acids long. Germline V gene lookup returns CDR1 MNHEY and CDR2 SVGAGI. Trimming removed 6 bases from V and 7 bases from J, with 13 bases in between. CDR3 coding DNA: TGTGCCAGCAGCCCCGGGCCCTTTGAGCAGTACTTC. The encoded protein is CASSPGPFEQYF.

The chain joins TRBV6-6 to TRBJ2-1; 9 bases line up with TRBD2. After removal of 7 bases from V and 4 bases from J, the junction contained 11 bases not matched to a gene. The germline V gene has CDR1 MNHNY and CDR2 SVGAGI (reference sequence). The length of the CDR3 is 16 residues. CDR3 region: CASKTDRTSEYNEQFF. DNA for the CDR3: TGTGCCAGCAAAACAGACCGGACTAGCGAGTACAATGAGCAGTTCTTC.

The chain couples TRBV12-5 to TRBJ2-3; no definite D call. V was clipped by 7 bases and J by 2 bases, with 16 bases between them. Germline-derived CDR1 and CDR2 are LGHNT and FRNRAP. This CDR3 is 15 amino acids long. The CDR3 loop is CASAPTGSFTDTQYF. CDR3 bases: TGTGCTAGTGCCCCGACCGGGTCCTTCACAGATACGCAGTATTTT.

V gene TRBV6-5 combines with J gene TRBJ2-5, with 7 bases identical to TRBD1. Germline CDR1 and CDR2: MNHEY and SVGAGI. The CDR3 has 13 amino acids. Trimming cost V 6 bases and J 4 bases; bases outside gene matches: 5. The CDR3 loop reads CASRDQGVETQYF. The CDR3 DNA reads as TGTGCCAGCAGGGACCAGGGGGTAGAGACCCAGTACTTC.

The chain couples TRBV27 to TRBJ2-7, with TRBD1 matching 8 bases. J gave up 3 bases and V 7 bases, and 14 bases lay outside the gene matches. Germline V CDR1 and CDR2: MNHEY, SMNVEV (reference sequence). The CDR3 sequence is 16 residues long. As DNA, the CDR3 is TGTGCCAGCACCTCCTCCGCGGGGACAGGCTACTACGAGCAGTACTTC. The encoded protein is CASTSSAGTGYYEQYF.

J is TRBJ1-1 and V is TRBV7-6; 7 bases align to TRBD1. The junction had 7 bases not matched to a gene; V was cut back by 6 bases and J by 0 bases. CDR3 length: 15 residues. Germline lookup yields CDR1 SGHVS and CDR2 FNYEAQ. DNA for the CDR3: TGTGCCAGCAGACTTACCAGGGGGATGAACACTGAAGCTTTCTTT. Protein product: CASRLTRGMNTEAFF.

V and J are TRBV29-1 and TRBJ1-2; D unresolved. CDR1 SQVTM and CDR2 ANQGSEA come from the germline V gene. Trimming left V 2 bases short and J 8 bases short, with 12 bases between. The CDR3 totals 12 residues. The chain's CDR3 is CSVETRLGGYTF. DNA for the CDR3: TGCAGCGTTGAAACGCGGTTAGGCGGCTACACCTTC.

V and J are TRBV5-1 and TRBJ2-3; TRBD2 matches at 16 bases. Trimming cost V 4 bases and J 3 bases; bases outside gene matches: 14. This CDR3 has 20 amino acids. Germline CDR1 SGHRS, CDR2 YFSETQ. Written as DNA, the CDR3 is TGCGCCAGCAGCCTACGTCCCGGGACTAGCGGGGGGGCCACGACAGATACGCAGTATTTT. As protein: CASSLRPGTSGGATTDTQYF. The whole variable domain, filled in from reference TRBV5-1 and TRBJ2-3, reads KAGVTQTPRYLIKTRGQQVTLSCSPISGHRSVSWYQQTPGQGLQFLFEYFSETQRNKGNFPGRFSGRQFSNSRSEMNVSTLELGDSALYLCASSLRPGTSGGATTDTQYFGPGTRLTVL.

The V gene is TRBV29-1, the J gene TRBJ1-1, with D perhaps TRBD1 (5 bases). The length of the CDR3 is 12 residues. Germline lookup yields CDR1 SQVTM and CDR2 ANQGSEA. Trimming stripped 6 bases from V and 4 bases from J, with 12 bases between. The DNA for the CDR3 is TGCAGCGTGGACACCTTGACCACTGAAGCTTTCTTT. Its protein product is CSVDTLTTEAFF. The full variable domain, rest sourced from reference TRBV29-1 and TRBJ1-1, is SAVISQKPSRDICQRGTSLTIQCQVDSQVTMMFWYRQQPGQSLTLIATANQGSEATYESGFVIDKFPISRPNLTFSTLTVSNMSPEDSSIYLCSVDTLTTEAFFGQGTRLTVV.

The J gene is TRBJ2-7, the V gene TRBV30, with D hard to call. The CDR3 totals 12 residues. The V gene lost 2 bases and the J gene lost 2 bases, with 7 bases spanning the gap. Germline V gene lookup returns CDR1 GTSNPN and CDR2 SVGIG (reference sequence). The CDR3 DNA reads as TGTGCCTGGAGTAGAGGAACCTACGAGCAGTACTTC. Translated: CAWSRGTYEQYF.

The chain employs TRBV2 and TRBJ2-5, with D uncertain. CDR3 size: 12 residues. The V gene lost 5 bases and the J gene lost 5 bases, with 9 bases spanning the gap. Germline CDR1 and CDR2: SNHLY and FYNNEI. The CDR3 DNA reads TGTGCCAGCAGTCCCCGGTGGGAGACCCAGTACTTC. Its translation is CASSPRWETQYF. Using reference TRBV2 and TRBJ2-5 for the parts outside the CDR3, the full variable domain is EPEVTQTPSHQVTQMGQEVILRCVPISNHLYFYWYRQILGQKVEFLVSFYNNEISEKSEIFDDQFSVERPDGSNFTLKIRSTKLEDSAMYFCASSPRWETQYFGPGTRLLVL.

The J gene is TRBJ2-2, the V gene TRBV7-2; no clear D. V was cut by 5 bases and J by 4 bases, with 11 bases left in between. This CDR3 contains 14 residues. Germline values: CDR1 SGHTA, CDR2 FQGNSA. CDR3 amino acids: CASSLTSPTGELFF. As DNA, the CDR3 is TGTGCCAGCAGCCTAACCTCACCCACCGGGGAGCTGTTTTTT.

The rearrangement links TRBV30 to TRBJ1-2; D not resolved. CDR3 length: 13 residues. CDR1 and CDR2 from the germline V gene are GTSNPN and SVGIG (reference sequence). Trimming took 0 bases from V and 4 from J, leaving 9 bases between them. CDR3 in DNA: TGTGCCTGGAGTGTACCCCAACTCTATGGCTACACCTTC. This sequence encodes CAWSVPQLYGYTF.

This chain connects TRBV7-2 to TRBJ1-5; D remains unclear. Germline V CDR1 and CDR2: SGHTA, FQGNSA. The CDR3 loop spans 13 amino acids. Deletions cut 3 bases from V and 8 bases from J, with 11 bases between. The CDR3 DNA reads as TGTGCCAGCAGCTTGAGTCAATCGAAGCCCCAGCATTTT. Its translation: CASSLSQSKPQHF.

The chain combines TRBV11-1 with TRBJ1-1, with D possibly TRBD1 on 5 matching bases. Looked up from germline, CDR1 is SGHAT and CDR2 is FQDESV (reference sequence). The CDR3 runs 13 residues. V lost 5 bases and J lost 1, with 8 bases in between. CDR3 loop: CASSPTGNTEAFF. CDR3 bases: TGTGCCAGCAGCCCCACAGGGAACACTGAAGCTTTCTTT.

The sample holds one count of this clone. The chain combines TRBV30 with TRBJ1-2; 12 positions agree with TRBD1. V was clipped by 1 base and J by 7 bases; unmatched bases: 1. The CDR3 is 13 residues long. From germline, CDR1 is GTSNPN and CDR2 SVGIG (reference sequence). The CDR3: CAWSGDRGLGYTF. The CDR3 region has the DNA TGTGCCTGGAGTGGGGACAGGGGGCTTGGCTACACCTTC. Combining the CDR3 with reference TRBV30 and TRBJ1-2 gives the whole variable domain SQTIHQWPATLVQPVGSPLSLECTVEGTSNPNLYWYRQAAGRGLQLLFYSVGIGQISSEVPQNLSASRPQDRQFILSSKKLLLSDSGFYLCAWSGDRGLGYTFGSGTRLTVV.